This T cell receptor beta chain stems from a study of T cell repertoires in cytomegalovirus infection. Across the whole study: Indicated by public TCR beta signatures were CMV infection and matching HLA type. Study-wide results and caveats: Public TCR beta family frequency separated CMV-and-HLA carriers, including in an independent cohort.

Concerning this clonotype itself: Its antigen remains unidentified.

TCRdb independently ran MiXCR on the reads; one entry per CDR3 protein. The sample lists 830,000 or so distinct CDR3 sequences, roughly 33% occurring once. In germline, CDR1 is PRHDT, CDR2 FYEKMQ (reference sequence). The germline V and J ends were trimmed by 5 bases and 5 bases, with 13 bases remaining between them. The CDR3 has 14 amino acids. Sequences were derived from cultured CD8+ T cells from PBMCs, sampled from culture after CMV antigen stimulation. The rearrangement links TRBV13 to TRBJ2-1; D is possibly TRBD1 or TRBD2 (5 bases each). This sequence was found in a human donor in good health (CMV status not recorded). Some clones in this sample may be carry-over from other donors' samples. The CDR3 sequence is CASSVTGQHNEQFF. The CDR3 DNA reads TGTGCCAGCAGCGTCACGGGGCAGCACAATGAGCAGTTCTTC.